The source of this T cell receptor beta chain is a study of blood T cell repertoires in COVID-19. Background on the study: Material from acute and convalescent COVID-19 was sourced from the United States, Italy and Spain. Sources were T cells, B-cell-depleted T cells, or PBMCs; the material itself was cDNA or gDNA.

V lost 3 bases and J 5 bases, leaving 13 bases between the germline ends. This CDR3 comprises 15 residues. Per germline, CDR1 MNHEY and CDR2 SMNVEV (reference sequence). Per the original data handling: Cell counts per sample came from amplifying reference gene primers. TCRdb keeps only in-frame clones here, not all; method: immunoSEQ multiplex PCR. The D gene and trimming were derived from the DNA, and the V and J assignments and clone size from that table. The repertoire includes hundreds of thousands of clones, around nine tenths of them detected once, and 1.5% to 2% sits in the top ten. Sequenced material: peripheral blood. The sequence came from a woman aged 55-69 years who had recovered from COVID-19. The chain combines TRBV27 with TRBJ1-4, with a tentative D call TRBD1 (5 bases). The DNA of the CDR3 is TGTGCCAGCAGTTTCCACGGGGGAACAAATGAAAAACTGTTTTTT. Translating it yields CASSFHGGTNEKLFF.